This T cell receptor beta chain was recorded in a study of blood T cell repertoires in COVID-19. Between the trimmed V and J ends, which lost 1 base and 4 bases, there was a span of 12 bases. Germline CDR1 ENHRY, CDR2 SYGVKD. This CDR3 is built from 15 residues. Produced via immunoSEQ multiplex PCR; TCRdb's table is partial and in-frame only. The table shows over 90,000 clones, with 65% to 85% occurring only once. This chain joins TRBV10-3 and TRBJ2-3; weak D call: TRBD2 (5 bases). The clonotype originates from a man aged 80 or over with active or convalescent COVID-19. The sample was peripheral blood. The CDR3 loop is CAISEWETQADTQYF. CDR3 nucleotides: TGTGCCATCAGTGAGTGGGAGACTCAGGCAGATACGCAGTATTTT.